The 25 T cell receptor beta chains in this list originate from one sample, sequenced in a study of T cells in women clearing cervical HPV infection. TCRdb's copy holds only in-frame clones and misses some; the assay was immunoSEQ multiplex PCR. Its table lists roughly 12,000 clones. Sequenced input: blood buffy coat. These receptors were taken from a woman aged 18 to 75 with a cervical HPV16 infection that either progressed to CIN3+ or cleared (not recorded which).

CDR3 protein: CASSLANGLVGNEQFF. The sequenced CDR3 bases are TGTGCCAGCAGCTTGGCCAACGGACTAGTGGGGAATGAG. The V and J genes are TRBV5-4 and TRBJ2-1; TRBD2 aligns across 7 bases. The read ends 3 residues early relative to the CDR3; the germline J gene fills the gap. Looked up from germline, CDR1 is SGHNT and CDR2 is YYREEE (reference sequence). With 0 bases clipped from V and 7 bases from J, the junction kept 10 bases outside the gene matches. The CDR3 contains 16 residues.

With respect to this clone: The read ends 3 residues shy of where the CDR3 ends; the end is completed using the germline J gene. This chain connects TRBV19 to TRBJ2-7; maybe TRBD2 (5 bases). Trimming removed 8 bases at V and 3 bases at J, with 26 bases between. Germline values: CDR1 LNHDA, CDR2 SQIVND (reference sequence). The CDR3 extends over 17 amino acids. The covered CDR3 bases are TGTGCCAGTTTTGCGGGCCGGATGGGTTTGGGTTGCTACGAG. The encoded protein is CASFAGRMGLGCYE. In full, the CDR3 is CASFAGRMGLGCYEQYF.

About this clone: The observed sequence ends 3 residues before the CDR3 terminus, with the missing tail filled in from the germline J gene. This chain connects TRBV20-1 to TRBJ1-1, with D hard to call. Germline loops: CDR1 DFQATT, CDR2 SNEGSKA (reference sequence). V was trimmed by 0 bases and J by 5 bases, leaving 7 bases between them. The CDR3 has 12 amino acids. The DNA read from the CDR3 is TGCAGTGCTAGAGATCTGTCGACTGAA. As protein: CSARDLSTE. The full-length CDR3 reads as CSARDLSTEAFF.

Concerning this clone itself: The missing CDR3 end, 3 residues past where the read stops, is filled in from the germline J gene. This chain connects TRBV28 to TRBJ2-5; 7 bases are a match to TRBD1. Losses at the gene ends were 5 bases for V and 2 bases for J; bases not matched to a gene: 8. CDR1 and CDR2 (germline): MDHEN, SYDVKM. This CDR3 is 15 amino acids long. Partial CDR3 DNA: TGTGCCAGCAGTCAACGGGACAGATCTCAAGAGACC. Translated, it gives CASSQRDRSQET. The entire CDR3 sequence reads CASSQRDRSQETQYF.

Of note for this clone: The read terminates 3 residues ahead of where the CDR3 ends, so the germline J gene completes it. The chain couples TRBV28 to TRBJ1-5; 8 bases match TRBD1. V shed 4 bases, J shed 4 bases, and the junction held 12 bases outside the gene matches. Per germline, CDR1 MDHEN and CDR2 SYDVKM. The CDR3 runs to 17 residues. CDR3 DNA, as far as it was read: TGTGCCAGCAGTTCCCAGGGGGCAGGGGACGCGAATCAGCCC. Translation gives CASSSQGAGDANQP. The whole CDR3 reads CASSSQGAGDANQPQHF. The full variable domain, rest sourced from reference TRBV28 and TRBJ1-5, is DVKVTQSSRYLVKRTGEKVFLECVQDMDHENMFWYRQDPGLGLRLIYFSYDVKMKEKGDIPEGYSVSREKKERFSLILESASTNQTSMYLCASSSQGAGDANQPQHFGDGTRLSIL.

Partial CDR3 DNA: TGTGCCAGCAGCCCAGGGACAGGGATCGGCGAGGGC. It codes for CASSPGTGIGEG. From start to end, the CDR3 is CASSPGTGIGEGYTF. The rearrangement joins TRBV14 to TRBJ1-2; 9 bases map to TRBD1. Sequencing ends 3 residues short of the CDR3 end; the germline J gene provides the rest. This CDR3 comprises 15 residues. Germline V gene data show CDR1 as SGHDN and CDR2 as FVKESK. Drawing the rest from reference TRBV14 and TRBJ1-2, the complete variable domain is EAGVTQFPSHSVIEKGQTVTLRCDPISGHDNLYWYRRVMGKEIKFLLHFVKESKQDESGMPNNRFLAERTGGTYSTLKVQPAELEDSGVYFCASSPGTGIGEGYTFGSGTRLTVV.

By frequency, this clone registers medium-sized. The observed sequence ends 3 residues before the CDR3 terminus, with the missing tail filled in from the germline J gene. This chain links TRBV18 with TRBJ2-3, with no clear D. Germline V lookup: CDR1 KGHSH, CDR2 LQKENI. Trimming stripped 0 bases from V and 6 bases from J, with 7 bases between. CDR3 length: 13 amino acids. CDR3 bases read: TGTGCCAGCTCACCACCGTCCGGGGATACG. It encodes CASSPPSGDT. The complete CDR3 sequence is CASSPPSGDTQYF.

The DNA read from the CDR3 is TGTGCCAGCAGGAGAGACAGTCTTCACACTGAA. This codes for CASRRDSLHTE. The whole CDR3 sequence reads CASRRDSLHTEAFF. The chain carries TRBV9 and TRBJ1-1; a possible D gene is TRBD1 (5 bases). The read stops 3 residues short of the end of the CDR3; the missing end is completed from the germline J gene. The length of the CDR3 is 14 residues. Germline CDR1 reads SGDLS; CDR2 reads YYNGEE. The germline V and J ends were trimmed by 5 bases and 3 bases, with 14 bases remaining between them.

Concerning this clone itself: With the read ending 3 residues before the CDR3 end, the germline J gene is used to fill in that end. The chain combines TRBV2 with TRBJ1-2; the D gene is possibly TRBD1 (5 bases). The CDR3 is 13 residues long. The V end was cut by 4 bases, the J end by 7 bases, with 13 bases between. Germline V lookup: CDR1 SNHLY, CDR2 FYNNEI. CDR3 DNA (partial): TGTGCCAGCAGTGCGAGCAGGGCAACTGGC. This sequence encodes CASSASRATG. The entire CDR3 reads CASSASRATGYTF. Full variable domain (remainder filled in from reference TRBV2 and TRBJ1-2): EPEVTQTPSHQVTQMGQEVILRCVPISNHLYFYWYRQILGQKVEFLVSFYNNEISEKSEIFDDQFSVERPDGSNFTLKIRSTKLEDSAMYFCASSASRATGYTFGSGTRLTVV.

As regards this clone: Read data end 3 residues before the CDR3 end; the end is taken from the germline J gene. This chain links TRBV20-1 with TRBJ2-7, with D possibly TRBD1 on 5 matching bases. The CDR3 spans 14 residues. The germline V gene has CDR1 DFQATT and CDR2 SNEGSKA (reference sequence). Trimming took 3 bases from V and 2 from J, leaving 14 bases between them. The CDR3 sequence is CSASVQGGPYEQYF. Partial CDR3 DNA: TGCAGTGCTAGTGTGCAGGGTGGGCCCTACGAG.

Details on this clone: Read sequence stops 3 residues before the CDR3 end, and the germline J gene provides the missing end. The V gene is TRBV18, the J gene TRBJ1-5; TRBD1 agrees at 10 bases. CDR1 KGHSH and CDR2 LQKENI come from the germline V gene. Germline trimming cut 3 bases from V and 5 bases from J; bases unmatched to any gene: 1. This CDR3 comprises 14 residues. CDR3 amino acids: CASSPTGGYQPQHF. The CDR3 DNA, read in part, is TGTGCCAGCTCACCGACAGGGGGCTATCAGCCC.

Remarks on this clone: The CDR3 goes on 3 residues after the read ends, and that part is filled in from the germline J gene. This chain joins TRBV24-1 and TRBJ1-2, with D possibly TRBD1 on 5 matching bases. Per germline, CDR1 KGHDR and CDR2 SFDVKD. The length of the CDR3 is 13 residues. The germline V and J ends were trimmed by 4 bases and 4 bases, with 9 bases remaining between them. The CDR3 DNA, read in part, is TGTGCCACCAGTGACTCAGGGCTCTATGGC. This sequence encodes CATSDSGLYG. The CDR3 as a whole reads CATSDSGLYGYTF.

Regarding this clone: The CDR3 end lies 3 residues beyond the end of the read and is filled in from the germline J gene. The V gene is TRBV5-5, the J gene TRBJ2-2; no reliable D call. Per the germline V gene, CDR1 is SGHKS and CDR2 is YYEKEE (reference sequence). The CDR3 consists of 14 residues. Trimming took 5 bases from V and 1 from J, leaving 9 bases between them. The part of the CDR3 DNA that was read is TGTGCCAGCAGTTTTCTTAGGAACACCGGGGAG. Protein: CASSFLRNTGE. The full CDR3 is CASSFLRNTGELFF.

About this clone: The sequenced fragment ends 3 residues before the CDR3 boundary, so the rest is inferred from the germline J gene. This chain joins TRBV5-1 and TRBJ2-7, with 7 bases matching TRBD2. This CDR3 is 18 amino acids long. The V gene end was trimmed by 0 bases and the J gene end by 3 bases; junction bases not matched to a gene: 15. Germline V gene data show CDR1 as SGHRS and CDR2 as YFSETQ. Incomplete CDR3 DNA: TGCGCCAGCAGCTTGGCTGGTGAATGGGGCGGGGGAGGCTACGAG. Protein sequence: CASSLAGEWGGGGYE. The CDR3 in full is CASSLAGEWGGGGYEQYF. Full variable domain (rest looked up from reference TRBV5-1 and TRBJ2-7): KAGVTQTPRYLIKTRGQQVTLSCSPISGHRSVSWYQQTPGQGLQFLFEYFSETQRNKGNFPGRFSGRQFSNSRSEMNVSTLELGDSALYLCASSLAGEWGGGGYEQYFGPGTRLTVT.

The CDR3 bases that were read are TGTGCCAGCAGTGGTCCCACCGGGGGGACC. This gives the protein CASSGPTGGT. The full CDR3 reads CASSGPTGGTQYF. The V and J genes are TRBV6-1 and TRBJ2-5; tentative D call: TRBD2 (6 bases). Read sequence stops 3 residues before the CDR3 end, and the germline J gene provides the missing end. The CDR3 is 13 amino acids. The V end was cut by 4 bases, the J end by 7 bases, with 13 bases between. Germline V gene data show CDR1 as MNHNS and CDR2 as SASEGT.

CDR3 bases read: TGTGCCAGCAGCTTCGGGGACACCGGGGAG. This encodes CASSFGDTGE. The complete CDR3 protein is CASSFGDTGELFF. The V and J genes are TRBV12-3 or TRBV12-4 and TRBJ2-2, with D possibly being TRBD2 (5 bases). Read coverage stops 3 residues before the CDR3 terminus; the germline J gene supplies the remainder. The V end was cut by 6 bases, the J end by 3 bases, with 8 bases between. The CDR3 is 13 residues long.

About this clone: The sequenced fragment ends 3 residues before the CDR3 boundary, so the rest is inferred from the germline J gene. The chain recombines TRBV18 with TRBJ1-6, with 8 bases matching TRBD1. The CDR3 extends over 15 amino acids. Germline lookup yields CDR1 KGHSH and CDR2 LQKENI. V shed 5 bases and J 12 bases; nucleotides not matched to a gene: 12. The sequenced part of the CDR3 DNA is TGTGCCAGCTCAGCAAACGGGGACAGGTCTGGACCC. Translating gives CASSANGDRSGP. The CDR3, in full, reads CASSANGDRSGPLHF.

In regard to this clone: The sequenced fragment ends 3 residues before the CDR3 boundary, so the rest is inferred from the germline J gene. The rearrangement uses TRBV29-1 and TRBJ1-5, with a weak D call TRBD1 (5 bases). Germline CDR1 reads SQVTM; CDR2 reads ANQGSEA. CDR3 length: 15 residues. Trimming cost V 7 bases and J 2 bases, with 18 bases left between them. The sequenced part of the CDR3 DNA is TGCAGCGCCAAGGACGGGGGTGTGGGCAATCAGCCC. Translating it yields CSAKDGGVGNQP. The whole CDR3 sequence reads CSAKDGGVGNQPQHF.

Partial CDR3 DNA: TGCGCCAGCAGCTTGGGAGGGGCCGGGGAG. Protein sequence: CASSLGGAGE. The CDR3 as a whole reads CASSLGGAGELFF. The chain employs TRBV5-1 and TRBJ2-2; either TRBD1 or TRBD2 may supply D (5 bases each). The read gets to within 3 residues of the CDR3 end, and the germline J gene fills in the rest. Deletions cut 0 bases from V and 6 bases from J, with 6 bases between. Germline V gene lookup returns CDR1 SGHRS and CDR2 YFSETQ. The CDR3 extends over 13 amino acids.

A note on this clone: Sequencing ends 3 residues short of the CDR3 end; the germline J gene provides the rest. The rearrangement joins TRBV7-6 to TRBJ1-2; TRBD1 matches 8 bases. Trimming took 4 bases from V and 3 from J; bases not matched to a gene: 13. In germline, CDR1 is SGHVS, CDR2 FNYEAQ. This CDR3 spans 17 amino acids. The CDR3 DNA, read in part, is TGTGCCAGCAGCTCAGGGGACAGGACGGTCGGGGACTATGGC. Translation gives CASSSGDRTVGDYG. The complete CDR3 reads CASSSGDRTVGDYGYTF.

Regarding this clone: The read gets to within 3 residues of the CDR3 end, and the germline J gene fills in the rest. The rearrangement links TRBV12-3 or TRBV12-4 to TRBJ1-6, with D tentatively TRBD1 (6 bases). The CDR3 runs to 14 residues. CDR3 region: CASRLTGLDGALHF. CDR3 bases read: TGTGCCAGCAGATTGACAGGACTTGACGGGGCC.

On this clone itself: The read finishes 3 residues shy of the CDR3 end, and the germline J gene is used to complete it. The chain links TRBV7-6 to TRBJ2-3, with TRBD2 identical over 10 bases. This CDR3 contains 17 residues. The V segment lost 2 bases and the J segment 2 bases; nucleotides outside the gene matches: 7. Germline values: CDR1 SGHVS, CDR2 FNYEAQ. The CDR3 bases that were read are TGTGCCAGCAGCTTAAGAGCGGGGGGGCAAAACACAGATACG. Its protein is CASSLRAGGQNTDT. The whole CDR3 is CASSLRAGGQNTDTQYF.

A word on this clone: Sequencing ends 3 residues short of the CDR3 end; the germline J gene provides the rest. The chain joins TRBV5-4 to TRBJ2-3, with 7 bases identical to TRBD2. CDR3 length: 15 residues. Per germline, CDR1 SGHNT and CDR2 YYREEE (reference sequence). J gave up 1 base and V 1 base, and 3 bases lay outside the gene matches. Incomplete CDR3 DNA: TGTGCCAGCAGCTTGAGCGGGGTGCGCACAGATACG. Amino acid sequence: CASSLSGVRTDT. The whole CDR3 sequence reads CASSLSGVRTDTQYF.

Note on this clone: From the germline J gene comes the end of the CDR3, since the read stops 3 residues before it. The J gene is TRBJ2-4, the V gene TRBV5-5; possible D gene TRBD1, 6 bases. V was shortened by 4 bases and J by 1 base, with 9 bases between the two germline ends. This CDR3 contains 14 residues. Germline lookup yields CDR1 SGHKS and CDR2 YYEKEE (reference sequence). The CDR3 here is CASSRQGAKNIQYF. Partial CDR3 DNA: TGTGCCAGCAGCCGCCAGGGGGCCAAAAACATT. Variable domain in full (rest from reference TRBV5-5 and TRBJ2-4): DAGVTQSPTHLIKTRGQQVTLRCSPISGHKSVSWYQQVLGQGPQFIFQYYEKEERGRGNFPDRFSARQFPNYSSELNVNALLLGDSALYLCASSRQGAKNIQYFGAGTRLSVL.

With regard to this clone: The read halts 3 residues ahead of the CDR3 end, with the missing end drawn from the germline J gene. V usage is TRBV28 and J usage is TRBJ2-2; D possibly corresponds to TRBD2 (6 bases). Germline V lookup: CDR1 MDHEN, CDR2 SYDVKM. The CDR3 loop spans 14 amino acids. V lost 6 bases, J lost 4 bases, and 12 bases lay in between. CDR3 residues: CASRPGLLTGELFF. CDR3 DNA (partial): TGTGCCAGCAGACCGGGACTCCTCACCGGGGAG.